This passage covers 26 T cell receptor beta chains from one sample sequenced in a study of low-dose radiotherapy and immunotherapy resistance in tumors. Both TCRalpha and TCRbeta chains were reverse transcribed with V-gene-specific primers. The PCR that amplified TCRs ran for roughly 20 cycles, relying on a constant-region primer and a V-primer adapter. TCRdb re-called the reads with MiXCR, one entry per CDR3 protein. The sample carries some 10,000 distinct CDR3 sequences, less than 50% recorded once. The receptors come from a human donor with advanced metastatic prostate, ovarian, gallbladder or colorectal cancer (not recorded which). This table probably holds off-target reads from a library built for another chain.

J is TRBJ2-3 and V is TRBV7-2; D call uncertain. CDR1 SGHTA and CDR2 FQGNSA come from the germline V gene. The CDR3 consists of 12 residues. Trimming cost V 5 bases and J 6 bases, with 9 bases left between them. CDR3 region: CASSTARDTQYF. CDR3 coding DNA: TGTGCCAGCAGCACAGCCCGGGATACGCAGTATTTT.

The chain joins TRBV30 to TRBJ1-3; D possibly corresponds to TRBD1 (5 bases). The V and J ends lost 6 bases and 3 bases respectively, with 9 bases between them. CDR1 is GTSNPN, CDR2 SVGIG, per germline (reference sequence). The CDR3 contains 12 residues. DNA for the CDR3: TGTGCCTGTAAGGGACGTGGAAACACCATATATTTT. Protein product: CACKGRGNTIYF.

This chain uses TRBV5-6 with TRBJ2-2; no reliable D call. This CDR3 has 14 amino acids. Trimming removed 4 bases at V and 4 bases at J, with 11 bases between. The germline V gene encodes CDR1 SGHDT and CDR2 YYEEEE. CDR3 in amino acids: CASSPLAVTGELFF. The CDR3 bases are TGTGCCAGCAGCCCCCTCGCCGTCACCGGGGAGCTGTTTTTT.

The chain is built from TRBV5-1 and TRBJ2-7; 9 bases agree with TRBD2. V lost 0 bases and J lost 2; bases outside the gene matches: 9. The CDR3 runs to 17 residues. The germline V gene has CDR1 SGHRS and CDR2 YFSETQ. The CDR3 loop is CASSLGASGAFTYEQYF. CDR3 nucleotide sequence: TGCGCCAGCAGCTTGGGGGCTAGCGGGGCCTTTACCTACGAGCAGTACTTC.

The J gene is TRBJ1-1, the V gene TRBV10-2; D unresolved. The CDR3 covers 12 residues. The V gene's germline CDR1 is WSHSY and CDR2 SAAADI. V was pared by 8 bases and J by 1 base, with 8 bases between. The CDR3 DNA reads TGCGCCAGCGGTCCTCCGAACACTGAAGCTTTCTTT. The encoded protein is CASGPPNTEAFF.

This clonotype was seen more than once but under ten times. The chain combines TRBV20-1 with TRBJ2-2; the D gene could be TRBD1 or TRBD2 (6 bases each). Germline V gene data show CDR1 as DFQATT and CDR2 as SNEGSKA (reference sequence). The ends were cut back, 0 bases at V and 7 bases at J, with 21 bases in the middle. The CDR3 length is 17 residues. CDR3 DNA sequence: TGCAGTGCTAGAGATCGGGGGCGCTCTGGAGGGGGCGGGGAGCTGTTTTTT. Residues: CSARDRGRSGGGGELFF.

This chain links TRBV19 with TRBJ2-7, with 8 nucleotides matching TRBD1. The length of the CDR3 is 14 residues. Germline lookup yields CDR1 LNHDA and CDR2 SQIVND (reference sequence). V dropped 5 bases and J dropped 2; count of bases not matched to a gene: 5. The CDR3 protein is CASSDRGVTYEQYF. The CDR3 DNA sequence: TGTGCCAGTAGTGACAGGGGTGTCACCTACGAGCAGTACTTC.

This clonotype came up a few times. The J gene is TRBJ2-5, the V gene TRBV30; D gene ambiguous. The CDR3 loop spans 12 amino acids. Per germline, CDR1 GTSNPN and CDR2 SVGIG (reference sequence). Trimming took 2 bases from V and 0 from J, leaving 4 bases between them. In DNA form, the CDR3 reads TGTGCCTGGAGTTTCTACCAAGAGACCCAGTACTTC. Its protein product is CAWSFYQETQYF.

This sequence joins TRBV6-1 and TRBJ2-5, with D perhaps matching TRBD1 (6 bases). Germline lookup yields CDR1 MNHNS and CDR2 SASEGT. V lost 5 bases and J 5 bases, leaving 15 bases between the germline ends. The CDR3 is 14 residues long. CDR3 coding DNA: TGTGCCAGCAGTTTGACAGGCGTAGGGGAGACCCAGTACTTC. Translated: CASSLTGVGETQYF.

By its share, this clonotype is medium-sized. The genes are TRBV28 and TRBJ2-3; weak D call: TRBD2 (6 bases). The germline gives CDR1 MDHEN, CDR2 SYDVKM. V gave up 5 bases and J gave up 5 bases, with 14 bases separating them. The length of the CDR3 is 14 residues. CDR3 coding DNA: TGTGCCAGCAGTCTCGGAGGGCCGGTAGATACGCAGTATTTT. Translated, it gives CASSLGGPVDTQYF. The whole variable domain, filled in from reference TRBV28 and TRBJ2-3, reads DVKVTQSSRYLVKRTGEKVFLECVQDMDHENMFWYRQDPGLGLRLIYFSYDVKMKEKGDIPEGYSVSREKKERFSLILESASTNQTSMYLCASSLGGPVDTQYFGPGTRLTVL.

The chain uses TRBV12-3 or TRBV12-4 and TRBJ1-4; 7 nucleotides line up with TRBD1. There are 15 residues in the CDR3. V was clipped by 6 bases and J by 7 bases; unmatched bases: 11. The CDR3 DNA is TGTGCCAGCAGCAACCGACAGGGCCGGGCTGAAAAACTGTTTTTT. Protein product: CASSNRQGRAEKLFF.

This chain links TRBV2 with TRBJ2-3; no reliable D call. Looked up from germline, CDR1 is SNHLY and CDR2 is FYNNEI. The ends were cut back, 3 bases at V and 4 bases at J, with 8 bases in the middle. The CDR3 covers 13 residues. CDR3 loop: CASSEPPADTQYF. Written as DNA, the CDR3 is TGTGCCAGCAGTGAGCCACCTGCAGATACGCAGTATTTT.

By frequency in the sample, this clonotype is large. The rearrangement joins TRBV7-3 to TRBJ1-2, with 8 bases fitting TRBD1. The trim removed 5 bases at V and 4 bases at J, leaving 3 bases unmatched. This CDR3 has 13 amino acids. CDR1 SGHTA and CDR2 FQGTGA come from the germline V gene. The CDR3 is CASSDRGGYGYTF. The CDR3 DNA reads TGTGCCAGCAGCGACAGGGGTGGCTATGGCTACACCTTC.

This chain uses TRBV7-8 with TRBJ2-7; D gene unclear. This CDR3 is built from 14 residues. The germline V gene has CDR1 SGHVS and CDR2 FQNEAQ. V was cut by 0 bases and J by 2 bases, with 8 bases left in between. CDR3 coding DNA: TGTGCCAGCAGCTTAGCTCCAAATCCCTACGAGCAGTACTTC. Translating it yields CASSLAPNPYEQYF.

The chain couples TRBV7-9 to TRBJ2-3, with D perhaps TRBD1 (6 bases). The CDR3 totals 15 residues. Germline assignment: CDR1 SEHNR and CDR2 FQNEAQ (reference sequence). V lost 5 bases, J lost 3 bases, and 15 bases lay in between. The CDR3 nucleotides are TGTGCCAGCAGCCCAGACAGGCGAGGAACAGATACGCAGTATTTT. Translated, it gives CASSPDRRGTDTQYF.

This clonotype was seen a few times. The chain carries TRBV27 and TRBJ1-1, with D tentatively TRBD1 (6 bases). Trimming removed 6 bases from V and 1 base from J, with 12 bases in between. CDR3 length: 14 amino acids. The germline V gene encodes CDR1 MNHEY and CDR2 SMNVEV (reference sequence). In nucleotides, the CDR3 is TGTGCCAGCAGGACAGGCCCAGGGAACACTGAAGCTTTCTTT. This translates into CASRTGPGNTEAFF.

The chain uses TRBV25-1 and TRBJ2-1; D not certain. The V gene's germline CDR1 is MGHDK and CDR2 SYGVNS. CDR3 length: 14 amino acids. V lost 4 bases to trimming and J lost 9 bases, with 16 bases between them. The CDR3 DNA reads TGTGCCAGCAGTGCCCGAGAGTGGGCGAGTGAGCAGTTCTTC. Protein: CASSAREWASEQFF.

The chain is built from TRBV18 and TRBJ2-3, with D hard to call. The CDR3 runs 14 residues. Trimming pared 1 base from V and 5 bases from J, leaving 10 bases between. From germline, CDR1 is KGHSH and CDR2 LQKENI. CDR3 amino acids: CASSPRSLRDTQYF. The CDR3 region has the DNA TGTGCCAGCTCACCACGTTCGTTAAGAGATACGCAGTATTTT. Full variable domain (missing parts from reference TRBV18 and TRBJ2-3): NAGVMQNPRHLVRRRGQEARLRCSPMKGHSHVYWYRQLPEEGLKFMVYLQKENIIDESGMPKERFSAEFPKEGPSILRIQQVVRGDSAAYFCASSPRSLRDTQYFGPGTRLTVL.

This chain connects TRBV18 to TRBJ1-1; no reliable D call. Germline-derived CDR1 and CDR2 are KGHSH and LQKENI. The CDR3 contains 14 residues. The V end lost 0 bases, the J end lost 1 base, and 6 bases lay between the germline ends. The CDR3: CASSPPVENTEAFF. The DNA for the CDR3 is TGTGCCAGCTCACCACCTGTCGAGAACACTGAAGCTTTCTTT.

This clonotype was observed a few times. In DNA, the CDR3 is TGTGCCAGCAGCCAAGATGTGGGACGGCCAGGAGAGCAGTTCTTC. Translating gives CASSQDVGRPGEQFF. The gene calls are TRBV3-1 and TRBJ2-1; tentatively, D is TRBD1 or TRBD2 (5 bases each). This CDR3 is 15 amino acids long. The V and J ends lost 0 bases and 10 bases respectively, with 16 bases between them. Germline loops: CDR1 LGHDT, CDR2 YNNKEL (reference sequence).

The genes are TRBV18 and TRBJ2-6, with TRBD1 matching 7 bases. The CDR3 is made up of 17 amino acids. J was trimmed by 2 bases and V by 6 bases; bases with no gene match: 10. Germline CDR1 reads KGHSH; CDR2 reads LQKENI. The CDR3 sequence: CASSLGQYQPGANVLTF. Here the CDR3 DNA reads TGTGCCAGCTCTTTGGGACAGTATCAGCCTGGGGCCAACGTCCTGACTTTC.

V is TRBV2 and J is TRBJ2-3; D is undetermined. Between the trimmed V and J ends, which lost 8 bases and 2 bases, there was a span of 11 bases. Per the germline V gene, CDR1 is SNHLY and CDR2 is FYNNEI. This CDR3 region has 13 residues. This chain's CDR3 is CASRGAATDTQYF. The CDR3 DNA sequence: TGTGCCAGCCGAGGTGCTGCCACAGATACGCAGTATTTT.

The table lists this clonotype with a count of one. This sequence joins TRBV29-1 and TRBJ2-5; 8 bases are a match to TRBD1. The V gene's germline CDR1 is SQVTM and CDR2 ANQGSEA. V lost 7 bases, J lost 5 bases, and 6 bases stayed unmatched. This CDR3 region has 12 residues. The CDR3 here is CSARQGYETQYF. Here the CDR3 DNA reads TGCAGCGCTCGACAGGGGTATGAGACCCAGTACTTC. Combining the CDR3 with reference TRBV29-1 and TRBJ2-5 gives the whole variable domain SAVISQKPSRDICQRGTSLTIQCQVDSQVTMMFWYRQQPGQSLTLIATANQGSEATYESGFVIDKFPISRPNLTFSTLTVSNMSPEDSSIYLCSARQGYETQYFGPGTRLLVL.

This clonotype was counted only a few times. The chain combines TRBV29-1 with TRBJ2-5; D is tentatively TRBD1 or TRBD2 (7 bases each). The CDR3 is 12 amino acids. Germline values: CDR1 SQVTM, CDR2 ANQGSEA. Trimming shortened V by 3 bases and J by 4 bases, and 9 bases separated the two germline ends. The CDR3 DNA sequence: TGCAGCGTTGACAGGGGGGGAGAGACCCAGTACTTC. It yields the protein CSVDRGGETQYF.

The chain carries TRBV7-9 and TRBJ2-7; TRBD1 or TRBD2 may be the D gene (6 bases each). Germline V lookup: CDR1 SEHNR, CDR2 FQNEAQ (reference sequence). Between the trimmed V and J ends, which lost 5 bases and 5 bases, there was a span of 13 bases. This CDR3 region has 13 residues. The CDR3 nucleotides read TGTGCCAGCAGCCGGGGGCTTCTCGACGAGCAGTACTTC. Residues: CASSRGLLDEQYF.

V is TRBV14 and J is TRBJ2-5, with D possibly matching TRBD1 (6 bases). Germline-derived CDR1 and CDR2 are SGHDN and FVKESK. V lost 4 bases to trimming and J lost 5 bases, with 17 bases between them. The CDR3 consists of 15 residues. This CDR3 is CASSRGQLMVETQYF. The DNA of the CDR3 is TGTGCCAGCAGCCGCGGACAGTTGATGGTGGAGACCCAGTACTTC. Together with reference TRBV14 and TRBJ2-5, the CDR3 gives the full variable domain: EAGVTQFPSHSVIEKGQTVTLRCDPISGHDNLYWYRRVMGKEIKFLLHFVKESKQDESGMPNNRFLAERTGGTYSTLKVQPAELEDSGVYFCASSRGQLMVETQYFGPGTRLLVL.